This TCR beta chain was documented in a study of shared clonotypes between healthy human individuals (dated by TCRdb to about 2020). For context, the study as a whole: The cohort included a few men and a couple of women between 18 and 49 years of age. Per donor, three plates each were used for CD4 naive and CD4 memory, two for CD8 naive, and one for CD8 memory. To estimate repertoire size and how much clonotypes are shared between individuals, the study performed deep sequencing of blood TCR repertoires from a few healthy adults. Different laboratories and diverse techniques were used to prepare libraries and sequence TCR repertoires, to increase sequencing depth and limit assay-specific biases. Each donor's leukapheresis produced roughly between about 0.8 and 10 billion PBMCs.

Using the deep immunoSEQ assay, TCR CDR3 regions were amplified from genomic DNA by multiplex PCR. Extracted genomic DNA from each cell subset was spread evenly across all wells of several immunoSEQ 96-well plates, with each plate serving as a replicate. Each replicate PCR for sorted subsets received about 210 ng genomic DNA, equal to 28,000 or so T cell genomes. Purified libraries were quantified with a Qubit 3.0 fluorometer, sized on a Bioanalyzer 2100, and re-quantified with the KAPA Library Quantification kit. A separate single-read 150-cycle Illumina NextSeq 550 flow cell was used to sequence each immunoSEQ 96-well plate. In the original analysis: Because the immunoSEQ output included only junctional sequences and no quality scores, the filtering could not be the same as the filtering used for full-length reads. To assign V/J genes and CDR3, sequences were annotated using PyIR, a Python wrapper for IgBLAST v1.9, with IMGT germline references. Reads with weak V/J assignments (E-value above 1e-6), missing CDR3, stop codons, out-of-frame junctions, or ambiguous translated residues were removed. V3J clonotypes were defined as sequences sharing an identical inferred V gene, J gene, and CDR3 amino acid sequence. The percentage overlap between two repertoires was calculated by dividing the number of shared unique clonotypes by the size of the smaller repertoire. RTK rarefaction, the Chao1 estimator, and Recon v2.1 estimates of unobserved clonotypes were used to assess repertoire richness. Generation probabilities for all TCRbeta clonotypes obtained by the gDNA method from a handful of donors were computed using OLGA. TCRdb retrieved this table from immuneACCESS and kept in-frame rearrangements only. Not all clones are present; in checked studies, unresolved V genes account for under half, and no reason is known for the remainder. V and J calls and clone size are as listed in that table; D and trimming were resolved from the DNA. Present in this sample are around 2,000,000 clones, roughly 95% of which were seen just once. 0.1% to 0.15% of the sample belongs to the ten largest clones.

The CDR3, cysteine through phenylalanine, is 15 amino acids long. The only DNA kept is the CDR3, 45 bases in frame from the first base. According to the germline V gene (reference sequence), CDR1 reads SEHNR and CDR2 reads FQNEAQ. V loses 5 bases of germline sequence and J loses 1 base, and the interval between the two ends is 14 bases. Here is what the overall study found, with its caveats: Even with the large sequencing depth, rarefaction of the sorted-subset datasets indicated that sequencing was incomplete. Sampling was restricted to blood, and TCR repertoires in tissue are likely to differ from TCR repertoires in blood. Pairwise subsampling led to the expectation that sequencing depth would affect the degree of clonotype sharing among donors. The genetic and exposure-history diversity represented was limited by the small number of donors. Naive subsets generally had larger estimated clonotype richness than memory subsets. Compared with non-shared clonotypes, clonotypes shared by all four sorted-subset donors had higher generation probabilities. About 4.5% of naive CD4, 3.5% of naive CD8, roughly 2.4% of memory CD4, and roughly 0.4% of memory CD8 clonotypes were shared across several donors.

A note on this clone: Its antigen is currently not known. No base quality information exists; no much larger clone differs at one position.

Healthy HIV-negative adults with no recently reported acute infections or vaccinations were included as donors. Every donor was a Caucasian adult living in Nashville, Tennessee, USA. CD4+ T cells were enriched by magnetic negative selection; naive cells were then positively selected on CD45RA, and the negative fraction formed the memory subset. Blood was obtained by leukapheresis, after which PBMCs were separated by Ficoll-Histopaque density gradient centrifugation and cryopreserved in liquid nitrogen vapor phase. Purity and quantity of every magnetically sorted T cell population were checked by analytical flow cytometry. From each sorted fraction, genomic DNA was isolated and quantified by UV absorbance on a Nanodrop 2000c.

What was sequenced was naive CD4+ T cells sorted from blood. Per the publication, the cell subset or site label means: CD45RA+ positively selected. The chain couples TRBV7-9 to TRBJ2-5; the D gene is perhaps TRBD1, from 6 matching bases. This receptor was identified in a man younger than 30 in good health. The nucleotide sequence is TGTGCCAGCAGCCCTCCGGGACACCCCCAAGAGACCCAGTACTTC. Protein translation: CASSPPGHPQETQYF.